Included here is one T cell receptor beta chain sequence, with context. The antigen is unknown. These data are taken from a study of identifying expanded T cells in peripheral blood. Notes on the study in general: Differentially abundant clones: about 1.1 between replicates, 16.4 at around 2 weeks, less than 20 at four.

This table comes from immunoSEQ multiplex PCR, and its TCRdb copy is limited to in-frame clones, with some not included. The repertoire has 100,000 to 150,000 clones, approximately 86% of them found once; the top ten carry around 8.2%. CDR1 is SGHTA and CDR2 is FQGNSA in the germline V gene. The CDR3 contains 13 residues. V was shortened by 2 bases and J by 10 bases, with 12 bases between the two germline ends. This sequence originates from a person aged 18 to 75 in good health. The sample consisted of blood. J is TRBJ2-1 and V is TRBV7-2; no reliable D call. CDR3: CASSLRRPEEQFF. CDR3 coding DNA: TGTGCCAGCAGCTTACGCCGGCCAGAGGAGCAGTTCTTC.